Here is one T cell receptor (beta chain) with its context. The same CDR3 is also encoded by other DNA sequences in this sample. The sample belongs to a study of blood T cell repertoires in COVID-19. Across the study: There were acute and convalescent COVID-19 samples, and they came from the United States, Italy and Spain. Sample material is recorded as cDNA or gDNA derived from T cells, B-cell-depleted T cells, or PBMCs.

In the study's own analysis: Estimation of nucleated cell counts was performed using reference gene primer amplification. The repertoire was sequenced with immunoSEQ multiplex PCR; TCRdb's copy has only in-frame clones and lacks some. From that table come the V and J calls and clone size; the DNA was used to work out D and trimming. The data contain 200,000 to 300,000 clones, approximately 85% of them seen just once; the ten biggest clones take up 12%. The sample taken for sequencing was peripheral blood. The TCR originated in a man older than 75 with acute or convalescent COVID-19.

DNA for the CDR3: TGTGCCAGCAGCCAAGGGACTACCAATCAGCCCCAGCATTTT. Translation: CASSQGTTNQPQHF. V usage is TRBV3-1 (or the pseudogene TRBV3-2) and J usage is TRBJ1-5, with D hard to call. The CDR3 has 14 amino acids. The germline V gene encodes CDR1 LGHDT and CDR2 YNNKEL (reference sequence). V lost 1 base to trimming and J lost 3 bases, with 7 bases between them.